This TCR beta chain comes out of a study of PD-L1 blockade in urothelial cancer. Study context: Atezolizumab at 1,200 mg intravenously every 3 weeks was started by patients at some point between 2014 and 2015. Blood underwent analysis 3 weeks (second dose) and 6 weeks after treatment began. Each blood sample yielded a median of 141,255 T cells.

The repertoire was sequenced with immunoSEQ multiplex PCR; TCRdb's copy has only in-frame clones and lacks some. The profile shows around 70,000 clones, about 85% of them singletons. Each patient contributed between 1 and 8 total time points of blood mononuclear cells, pretreatment and during treatment. Trimming removed 6 bases at V and 3 bases at J, with 18 bases between. This CDR3 has 15 residues. The V gene's germline CDR1 is MNHEY and CDR2 SMNVEV (reference sequence). This TCR came from a man in his sixties or seventies with urothelial cancer. The chain carries TRBV27 and TRBJ2-7; D is perhaps TRBD2 (6 bases). The input for sequencing was PBMCs, taken around atezolizumab (anti-PD-L1) treatment. The CDR3 sequence is CASRSGVRGLYEQYF. In DNA, the CDR3 is TGTGCCAGCAGATCCGGCGTGCGGGGCCTCTACGAGCAGTACTTC.